Presented here are 32 T cell receptor beta chains from one specimen sequenced in a study of control samples from healthy donors and cancer patients. Measured with immunoSEQ multiplex PCR; TCRdb has only the in-frame clones, and not every one. The sample lists about 160,000 clones; approximately 94% were seen once. The specimen sequenced was PBMCs. The receptors here all came from a man aged 60 to 75 with colorectal cancer.

The chain links TRBV15 to TRBJ1-5, with 11 bases that match TRBD1. Per the germline V gene, CDR1 is LNHNV and CDR2 is YYDKDF (reference sequence). CDR3 size: 16 residues. J lost 2 bases, V lost 4 bases, and 4 bases had no gene match. The CDR3 protein is CATSKGQGGGNQPQHF. For the CDR3, the DNA is TGTGCCACCAGCAAGGGACAGGGGGGTGGCAATCAGCCCCAGCATTTT.

DNA of the CDR3: TGTGCCTGGACTAAGGGACATGGCCCCACCGGGGAGCTGTTTTTT. It codes for CAWTKGHGPTGELFF. The genes are TRBV30 and TRBJ2-2, with D perhaps TRBD1 (6 bases). Germline CDR1 GTSNPN, CDR2 SVGIG (reference sequence). V lost 4 bases to trimming and J lost 4 bases, with 16 bases between them. This CDR3 has 15 residues.

The chain links TRBV18 to TRBJ1-2; D may be TRBD1 (5 bases). V lost 1 base and J 1 base, leaving 16 bases between the germline ends. CDR1 and CDR2 (germline): KGHSH, LQKENI. The CDR3 has 17 residues. The CDR3 sequence: CASSPLRDGEINYGYTF. The CDR3 DNA reads as TGTGCCAGCTCACCACTGAGGGACGGAGAAATTAACTATGGCTACACCTTC.

The rearrangement links TRBV11-2 to TRBJ2-5; 9 nucleotides line up with TRBD2. Losses at the gene ends were 0 bases for V and 1 base for J; bases not matched to a gene: 6. This CDR3 spans 17 amino acids. Germline CDR1 SGHAT, CDR2 FQNNGV. The CDR3, as DNA: TGTGCCAGCAGCTTAGATCGGCGGGGGGGGTCCCAAGAGACCCAGTACTTC. This encodes CASSLDRRGGSQETQYF.

This chain connects TRBV23-1 to TRBJ2-3; weak D call: TRBD2 (6 bases). TRBV23-1 is flagged as an ORF with uncertain function. Deletions cut 2 bases from V and 2 bases from J, with 14 bases between. The CDR3 totals 16 residues. CDR3 DNA sequence: TGCGCCAGCAGTCAAAGGAGAAGGAGGGTCACAGATACGCAGTATTTT. Its translation: CASSQRRRRVTDTQYF.

A remark on this clone: This CDR3 is also generated by other DNA sequences in the sample. V gene TRBV6-5 combines with J gene TRBJ1-6, with TRBD1 matching over 9 bases. Germline loops: CDR1 MNHEY, CDR2 SVGAGI. Germline trimming cut 6 bases from V and 7 bases from J; bases unmatched to any gene: 1. The CDR3 is 13 amino acids. The CDR3 coding sequence is TGTGCCAGCAGAGGACAGGGGAATTCACCCCTCCACTTT. Translated, it gives CASRGQGNSPLHF.

The CDR3 nucleotides are TGCGCCAGCAGCTACCGGGACAGGGAAAATTCACCCCTCCACTTT. Translation: CASSYRDRENSPLHF. The chain links TRBV4-1 to TRBJ1-6; 9 positions agree with TRBD1. Trimming took 5 bases from V and 7 from J; bases not matched to a gene: 6. Germline CDR1 reads MGHRA; CDR2 reads YSYEKL. CDR3 length equals 15 residues.

V is TRBV2 and J is TRBJ2-7; 12 positions agree with TRBD2. V trimming: 6 bases; J trimming: 0 bases; junction bases outside the gene matches: 6. The CDR3 has 16 amino acids. CDR1 SNHLY and CDR2 FYNNEI come from the germline V gene. The CDR3 region is CASRLAGGPSSYEQYF. CDR3 sequence (DNA): TGTGCCAGCAGGCTAGCGGGGGGGCCCAGCTCCTACGAGCAGTACTTC.

In this sample, this clone turned up once. The chain combines TRBV20-1 with TRBJ2-1; 10 nucleotides match TRBD2. Trimming took 3 bases from V and 5 from J; bases not matched to a gene: 7. CDR3 length: 15 amino acids. Germline V gene lookup returns CDR1 DFQATT and CDR2 SNEGSKA (reference sequence). CDR3 residues: CSASRAGGPHNEQFF. The CDR3 bases are TGCAGTGCTAGTCGAGCGGGGGGGCCCCACAATGAGCAGTTCTTC.

This chain links TRBV6-4 with TRBJ1-2, with 9 bases fitting TRBD1. The CDR3 is 16 amino acids. The germline gives CDR1 MRHNA, CDR2 SNTAGT. V was pared by 6 bases and J by 8 bases, with 16 bases of the junction left unmatched. This chain's CDR3 is CASSKRPGTGLGGYTF. In DNA form, the CDR3 reads TGTGCCAGCAGCAAACGTCCCGGGACAGGGCTGGGAGGCTACACCTTC.

This rearrangement joins TRBV6-5 to TRBJ1-2, with D uncertain. V dropped 6 bases and J dropped 7 bases, with 18 bases sitting between them. Germline values: CDR1 MNHEY, CDR2 SVGAGI. CDR3 length: 14 amino acids. CDR3 protein: CASSPRIGFTGYTF. The CDR3 nucleotides are TGTGCCAGCAGCCCAAGGATTGGGTTCACTGGCTACACCTTC.

The chain carries TRBV28 and TRBJ1-3; no clear D. Germline V gives CDR1 MDHEN, CDR2 SYDVKM. CDR3 size: 12 residues. The germline V and J ends were trimmed by 1 base and 7 bases, with 5 bases remaining between them. CDR3 amino acids: CASSLLGNTIYF. In DNA form, the CDR3 reads TGTGCCAGCAGTTTATTAGGTAACACCATATATTTT. Full variable domain (remainder filled in from reference TRBV28 and TRBJ1-3): DVKVTQSSRYLVKRTGEKVFLECVQDMDHENMFWYRQDPGLGLRLIYFSYDVKMKEKGDIPEGYSVSREKKERFSLILESASTNQTSMYLCASSLLGNTIYFGEGSWLTVV.

This rearrangement joins TRBV27 to TRBJ1-5, with D uncertain. The germline gives CDR1 MNHEY, CDR2 SMNVEV (reference sequence). This CDR3 is built from 16 residues. V was trimmed by 0 bases and J by 0 bases, leaving 9 bases between them. The CDR3: CASSLSWENSNQPQHF. In nucleotides, the CDR3 is TGTGCCAGCAGTTTATCGTGGGAGAATAGCAATCAGCCCCAGCATTTT.

The chain links TRBV2 to TRBJ2-1; tentative D call: TRBD1 (6 bases). Germline V CDR1 and CDR2: SNHLY, FYNNEI. The CDR3 has 15 amino acids. Trimming took off 0 bases at V and 7 bases at J, with 13 bases between the two ends. The CDR3: CASSEASRGSNEQFF. CDR3 nucleotides: TGTGCCAGCAGTGAAGCATCAAGGGGGAGTAATGAGCAGTTCTTC.

The V call is TRBV5-5, the J call TRBJ1-2; D possibly corresponds to TRBD1 (5 bases). Per germline, CDR1 SGHKS and CDR2 YYEKEE (reference sequence). The length of the CDR3 is 14 residues. V was shortened by 1 base and J by 3 bases, with 10 bases between the two germline ends. CDR3 nucleotides: TGTGCCAGCAGCTTGAGCCTAGGGGACTATGGCTACACCTTC. It specifies CASSLSLGDYGYTF.

This clone was detected only once. The chain has TRBV7-7 and TRBJ2-5; TRBD1 or TRBD2 may be the D gene (5 bases each). Trimming stripped 3 bases from V and 1 base from J, with 9 bases between. Germline V gene data show CDR1 as SSHAT and CDR2 as FNYEAQ (reference sequence). The CDR3 extends over 14 amino acids. The CDR3 DNA follows: TGTGCCAGCAGCTTTGCCGGGACCCAAGAGACCCAGTACTTC. Amino acid sequence: CASSFAGTQETQYF.

V and J are TRBV19 and TRBJ1-4; D is perhaps TRBD1 (5 bases). The CDR3 is made up of 16 amino acids. V was shortened by 3 bases and J by 0 bases, with 11 bases between the two germline ends. The germline V gene has CDR1 LNHDA and CDR2 SQIVND (reference sequence). The CDR3 region has the DNA TGTGCCAGTAGTATCCGGGACGGAGCAACTAATGAAAAACTGTTTTTT. This sequence encodes CASSIRDGATNEKLFF.

This sequence joins TRBV6-5 and TRBJ2-7; TRBD2 agrees at 7 bases. This CDR3 is built from 13 residues. The ends lost 2 bases at V and 3 bases at J; junction bases unmatched: 1. Germline values: CDR1 MNHEY, CDR2 SVGAGI. For the CDR3, the DNA is TGTGCCAGCAGTTACCGCGGGGGCTACGAGCAGTACTTC. Translating gives CASSYRGGYEQYF.

By its share, this clone is medium-sized. The V gene is TRBV7-9, the J gene TRBJ2-7; 8 nucleotides match TRBD1. Losses at the gene ends were 1 base for V and 2 bases for J; bases not matched to a gene: 4. This CDR3 region has 15 residues. Germline CDR1 and CDR2: SEHNR and FQNEAQ (reference sequence). CDR3 in DNA: TGTGCCAGCAGCTTAGGGGCAGGGGGCACCTACGAGCAGTACTTC. Its protein is CASSLGAGGTYEQYF.

The chain recombines TRBV6-5 with TRBJ2-7; 9 bases match TRBD1. The CDR3 runs 14 residues. V lost 6 bases and J lost 5; bases outside the gene matches: 8. Germline V gene lookup returns CDR1 MNHEY and CDR2 SVGAGI. The CDR3 coding sequence is TGTGCCAGCAGCCCCGGGACAGGGTGGAACGAGCAGTACTTC. This gives the protein CASSPGTGWNEQYF.

The chain has TRBV20-1 and TRBJ2-3; no firm D call. CDR3 length: 14 residues. Trimming pared 3 bases from V and 0 bases from J, leaving 10 bases between. Germline values: CDR1 DFQATT, CDR2 SNEGSKA (reference sequence). The CDR3 loop reads CSASVRISTDTQYF. The CDR3 nucleotides read TGCAGTGCTAGTGTACGGATTAGCACAGATACGCAGTATTTT.

The rearrangement links TRBV3-1 (or the pseudogene TRBV3-2) to TRBJ2-1; 14 bases line up with TRBD2. CDR1 LGHDT and CDR2 YNNKEL come from the germline V gene (reference sequence). Losses at the gene ends were 4 bases for V and 10 bases for J; bases not matched to a gene: 6. The CDR3 is 15 amino acids. CDR3 in amino acids: CASSRGTSGGREQFF. The DNA for the CDR3 is TGTGCCAGCAGCCGGGGGACTAGCGGGGGAAGGGAGCAGTTCTTC.

The CDR3, as DNA: TGTGCCAGCAGCCGTGGAGGGAGACAGCCCCAGCATTTT. The encoded protein is CASSRGGRQPQHF. The chain joins TRBV14 to TRBJ1-5; no clear D gene. V gave up 4 bases and J gave up 7 bases, with 11 bases separating them. Per germline, CDR1 SGHDN and CDR2 FVKESK. CDR3 length: 13 residues.

The table lists this clone with a count of one. The genes are TRBV24-1 and TRBJ2-3; 9 nucleotides match TRBD2. The CDR3 is 15 amino acids. V trimming: 5 bases; J trimming: 3 bases; junction bases outside the gene matches: 5. Germline values: CDR1 KGHDR, CDR2 SFDVKD. In nucleotides, the CDR3 is TGTGCCACCAGTGGGTCTAGCGGGGTAACAGATACGCAGTATTTT. Its translation is CATSGSSGVTDTQYF.

This sequence joins TRBV2 and TRBJ1-2; 7 bases map to TRBD1. V gave up 6 bases and J gave up 5 bases; unmatched junction bases: 9. CDR1 is SNHLY and CDR2 is FYNNEI in the germline V gene. The CDR3 loop spans 14 amino acids. CDR3 sequence (DNA): TGTGCCAGCAGGGGACAGCATGCGACTTATGGCTACACCTTC. Protein sequence: CASRGQHATYGYTF.

The chain recombines TRBV29-1 with TRBJ1-1; D might be TRBD1 (5 bases). CDR3 length: 12 residues. The germline V gene has CDR1 SQVTM and CDR2 ANQGSEA. Trimming cost V 3 bases and J 7 bases, with 12 bases left between them. Here the CDR3 reads CSVDQGGLEAFF. The DNA of the CDR3 is TGCAGCGTTGATCAGGGAGGTCTTGAAGCTTTCTTT.

V and J are TRBV5-4 and TRBJ1-1; D perhaps matches TRBD1 (6 bases). With 0 bases removed from V and 5 bases from J, the gap between germline ends came to 14 bases. Per germline, CDR1 SGHNT and CDR2 YYREEE (reference sequence). This CDR3 has 15 residues. CDR3 residues: CASSLDLGAVTEAFF. The CDR3 DNA follows: TGTGCCAGCAGCTTGGATTTGGGGGCCGTAACTGAAGCTTTCTTT.

Here the CDR3 reads CASSWGSQVNSPLHF. DNA for the CDR3: TGTGCCAGCAGCTGGGGAAGCCAGGTGAATTCACCCCTCCACTTT. V and J are TRBV7-2 and TRBJ1-6; the D is unclear. This CDR3 is 15 amino acids long. Germline CDR1 and CDR2: SGHTA and FQGNSA. V dropped 4 bases and J dropped 7 bases, with 14 bases sitting between them. Combining the CDR3 with reference TRBV7-2 and TRBJ1-6 gives the whole variable domain GAGVSQSPSNKVTEKGKDVELRCDPISGHTALYWYRQSLGQGLEFLIYFQGNSAPDKSGLPSDRFSAERTGGSVSTLTIQRTQQEDSAVYLCASSWGSQVNSPLHFGNGTRLTVT.

This clone was detected once. This sequence joins TRBV6-2 or TRBV6-3 and TRBJ2-7; no reliable D call. In germline, CDR1 is MNHEY, CDR2 SVGEGT. V lost 5 bases, J lost 1 base, and 18 bases lay in between. The CDR3 is 16 residues long. CDR3 sequence (DNA): TGTGCCAGCAGTACCCATCTCCTGGACGCTTCCTACGAGCAGTACTTC. This codes for CASSTHLLDASYEQYF.

This sequence joins TRBV18 and TRBJ1-4; TRBD1 might be the D (5 bases). This CDR3 has 15 amino acids. Trimming removed 6 bases at V and 12 bases at J, with 23 bases between. CDR1 and CDR2 from the germline V gene are KGHSH and LQKENI. The CDR3 DNA is TGTGCCAGCTCCCCAAACGACCCGGGGCTTGGGGAACTGTTTTTT. This encodes CASSPNDPGLGELFF.

This sequence joins TRBV11-2 and TRBJ1-2; TRBD1 aligns across 7 bases. This CDR3 is built from 13 residues. The V gene's germline CDR1 is SGHAT and CDR2 FQNNGV. The ends lost 4 bases at V and 2 bases at J; junction bases unmatched: 1. CDR3 sequence (DNA): TGTGCCAGCAGCTCGGGACAGAACTATGGCTACACCTTC. As protein: CASSSGQNYGYTF. The entire variable domain, with the rest obtained from reference TRBV11-2 and TRBJ1-2, is as follows: EAGVAQSPRYKIIEKRQSVAFWCNPISGHATLYWYQQILGQGPKLLIQFQNNGVVDDSQLPKDRFSAERLKGVDSTLKIQPAKLEDSAVYLCASSSGQNYGYTFGSGTRLTVV.

The chain recombines TRBV7-2 with TRBJ2-1, with unresolved D. Trimming pared 1 base from V and 2 bases from J, leaving 9 bases between. The CDR3 has 15 amino acids. Looked up from germline, CDR1 is SGHTA and CDR2 is FQGNSA. DNA of the CDR3: TGTGCCAGCAGCTTAGGGAGCGAACCCTACAATGAGCAGTTCTTC. Translated, it gives CASSLGSEPYNEQFF. Full variable domain (rest looked up from reference TRBV7-2 and TRBJ2-1): GAGVSQSPSNKVTEKGKDVELRCDPISGHTALYWYRQSLGQGLEFLIYFQGNSAPDKSGLPSDRFSAERTGGSVSTLTIQRTQQEDSAVYLCASSLGSEPYNEQFFGPGTRLTVL.